This T cell receptor (beta chain) was identified during a study of T cell clusters in autoimmune cytopenias. CDR1 MNHNY and CDR2 SVGAGI come from the germline V gene (reference sequence). CDR3 size: 12 residues. Points from the study as a whole: Primary autoimmune cytopenia patients seemingly lacked the physiological T cell clusters found in healthy donors.

One tube held mixed TRB-A and TRB-B primer pools for touch-down PCR. TCRdb re-called the multiplex PCR reads and shows each CDR3 protein once, DNA omitted. Reported are about 4,900 distinct CDR3 sequences; the ten largest clones contain around 20%. This clonotype is labeled medium-sized (0.01 to 0.1%) based on frequency. Antigen unknown. Tens of thousands of genome equivalents of blood DNA were amplified for TRB. The chain uses TRBV6-6 and TRBJ2-7; there is no DNA to check the TCRdb D call of TRBD1. Sequencing was performed on peripheral blood. This clonotype originated in a human donor with an autoimmune cytopenia or autoimmune hepatitis (not recorded which). CDR3 in amino acids: CASRPDSYEQYF.